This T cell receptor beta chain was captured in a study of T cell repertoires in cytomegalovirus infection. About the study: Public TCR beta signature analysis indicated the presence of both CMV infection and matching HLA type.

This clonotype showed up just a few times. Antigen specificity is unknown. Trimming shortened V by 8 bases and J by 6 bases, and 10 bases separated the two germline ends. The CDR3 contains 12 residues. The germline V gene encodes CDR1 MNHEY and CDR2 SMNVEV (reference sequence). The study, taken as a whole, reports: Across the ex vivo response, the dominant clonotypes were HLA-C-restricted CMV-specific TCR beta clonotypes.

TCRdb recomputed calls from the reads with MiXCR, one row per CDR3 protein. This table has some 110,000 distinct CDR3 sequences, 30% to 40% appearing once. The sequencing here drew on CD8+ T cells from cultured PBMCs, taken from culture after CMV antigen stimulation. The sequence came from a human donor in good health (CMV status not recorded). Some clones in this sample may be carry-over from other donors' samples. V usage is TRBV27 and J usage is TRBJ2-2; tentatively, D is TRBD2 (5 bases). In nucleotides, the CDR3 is TGTGCCAGCGGACTCTTTGCCGGGGAGCTGTTTTTT. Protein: CASGLFAGELFF.